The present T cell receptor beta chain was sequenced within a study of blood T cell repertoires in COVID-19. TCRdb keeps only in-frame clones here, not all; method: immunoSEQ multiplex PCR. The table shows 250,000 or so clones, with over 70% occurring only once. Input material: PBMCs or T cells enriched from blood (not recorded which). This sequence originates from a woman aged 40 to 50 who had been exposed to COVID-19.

This chain's CDR3 is CASTYRAGGYYGYTF. CDR3 in DNA: TGTGCCAGTACATACAGGGCTGGGGGTTACTATGGCTACACCTTC. This chain uses TRBV19 with TRBJ1-2; D possibly corresponds to TRBD1 (6 bases). V lost 7 bases to trimming and J lost 3 bases, with 18 bases between them. This CDR3 region has 15 residues. Germline V gene data show CDR1 as LNHDA and CDR2 as SQIVND (reference sequence).